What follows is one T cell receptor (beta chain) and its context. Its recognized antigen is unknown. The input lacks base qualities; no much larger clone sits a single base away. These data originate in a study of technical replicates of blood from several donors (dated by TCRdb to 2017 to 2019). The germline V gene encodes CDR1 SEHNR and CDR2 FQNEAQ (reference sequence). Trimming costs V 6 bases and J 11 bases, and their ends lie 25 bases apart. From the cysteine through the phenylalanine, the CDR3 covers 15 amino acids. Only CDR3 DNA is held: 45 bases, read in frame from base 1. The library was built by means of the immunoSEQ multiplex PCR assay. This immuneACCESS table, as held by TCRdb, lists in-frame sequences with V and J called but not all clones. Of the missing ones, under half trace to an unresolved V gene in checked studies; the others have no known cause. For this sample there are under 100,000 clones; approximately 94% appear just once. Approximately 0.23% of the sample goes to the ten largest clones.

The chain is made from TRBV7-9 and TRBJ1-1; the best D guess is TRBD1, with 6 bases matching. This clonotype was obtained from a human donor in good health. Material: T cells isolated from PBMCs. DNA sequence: TGTGCCAGCAGGTGGAAGGGACAAGCCGAAAAGGAGGCTTTCTTT. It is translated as CASRWKGQAEKEAFF. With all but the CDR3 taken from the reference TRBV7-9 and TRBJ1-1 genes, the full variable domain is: DTGVSQNPRHKITKRGQNVTFRCDPISEHNRLYWYRQTLGQGPEFLTYFQNEAQLEKSRLLSDRFSAERPKGSFSTLEIQRTEQGDSAMYLCASRWKGQAEKEAFFGQGTRLTVV.